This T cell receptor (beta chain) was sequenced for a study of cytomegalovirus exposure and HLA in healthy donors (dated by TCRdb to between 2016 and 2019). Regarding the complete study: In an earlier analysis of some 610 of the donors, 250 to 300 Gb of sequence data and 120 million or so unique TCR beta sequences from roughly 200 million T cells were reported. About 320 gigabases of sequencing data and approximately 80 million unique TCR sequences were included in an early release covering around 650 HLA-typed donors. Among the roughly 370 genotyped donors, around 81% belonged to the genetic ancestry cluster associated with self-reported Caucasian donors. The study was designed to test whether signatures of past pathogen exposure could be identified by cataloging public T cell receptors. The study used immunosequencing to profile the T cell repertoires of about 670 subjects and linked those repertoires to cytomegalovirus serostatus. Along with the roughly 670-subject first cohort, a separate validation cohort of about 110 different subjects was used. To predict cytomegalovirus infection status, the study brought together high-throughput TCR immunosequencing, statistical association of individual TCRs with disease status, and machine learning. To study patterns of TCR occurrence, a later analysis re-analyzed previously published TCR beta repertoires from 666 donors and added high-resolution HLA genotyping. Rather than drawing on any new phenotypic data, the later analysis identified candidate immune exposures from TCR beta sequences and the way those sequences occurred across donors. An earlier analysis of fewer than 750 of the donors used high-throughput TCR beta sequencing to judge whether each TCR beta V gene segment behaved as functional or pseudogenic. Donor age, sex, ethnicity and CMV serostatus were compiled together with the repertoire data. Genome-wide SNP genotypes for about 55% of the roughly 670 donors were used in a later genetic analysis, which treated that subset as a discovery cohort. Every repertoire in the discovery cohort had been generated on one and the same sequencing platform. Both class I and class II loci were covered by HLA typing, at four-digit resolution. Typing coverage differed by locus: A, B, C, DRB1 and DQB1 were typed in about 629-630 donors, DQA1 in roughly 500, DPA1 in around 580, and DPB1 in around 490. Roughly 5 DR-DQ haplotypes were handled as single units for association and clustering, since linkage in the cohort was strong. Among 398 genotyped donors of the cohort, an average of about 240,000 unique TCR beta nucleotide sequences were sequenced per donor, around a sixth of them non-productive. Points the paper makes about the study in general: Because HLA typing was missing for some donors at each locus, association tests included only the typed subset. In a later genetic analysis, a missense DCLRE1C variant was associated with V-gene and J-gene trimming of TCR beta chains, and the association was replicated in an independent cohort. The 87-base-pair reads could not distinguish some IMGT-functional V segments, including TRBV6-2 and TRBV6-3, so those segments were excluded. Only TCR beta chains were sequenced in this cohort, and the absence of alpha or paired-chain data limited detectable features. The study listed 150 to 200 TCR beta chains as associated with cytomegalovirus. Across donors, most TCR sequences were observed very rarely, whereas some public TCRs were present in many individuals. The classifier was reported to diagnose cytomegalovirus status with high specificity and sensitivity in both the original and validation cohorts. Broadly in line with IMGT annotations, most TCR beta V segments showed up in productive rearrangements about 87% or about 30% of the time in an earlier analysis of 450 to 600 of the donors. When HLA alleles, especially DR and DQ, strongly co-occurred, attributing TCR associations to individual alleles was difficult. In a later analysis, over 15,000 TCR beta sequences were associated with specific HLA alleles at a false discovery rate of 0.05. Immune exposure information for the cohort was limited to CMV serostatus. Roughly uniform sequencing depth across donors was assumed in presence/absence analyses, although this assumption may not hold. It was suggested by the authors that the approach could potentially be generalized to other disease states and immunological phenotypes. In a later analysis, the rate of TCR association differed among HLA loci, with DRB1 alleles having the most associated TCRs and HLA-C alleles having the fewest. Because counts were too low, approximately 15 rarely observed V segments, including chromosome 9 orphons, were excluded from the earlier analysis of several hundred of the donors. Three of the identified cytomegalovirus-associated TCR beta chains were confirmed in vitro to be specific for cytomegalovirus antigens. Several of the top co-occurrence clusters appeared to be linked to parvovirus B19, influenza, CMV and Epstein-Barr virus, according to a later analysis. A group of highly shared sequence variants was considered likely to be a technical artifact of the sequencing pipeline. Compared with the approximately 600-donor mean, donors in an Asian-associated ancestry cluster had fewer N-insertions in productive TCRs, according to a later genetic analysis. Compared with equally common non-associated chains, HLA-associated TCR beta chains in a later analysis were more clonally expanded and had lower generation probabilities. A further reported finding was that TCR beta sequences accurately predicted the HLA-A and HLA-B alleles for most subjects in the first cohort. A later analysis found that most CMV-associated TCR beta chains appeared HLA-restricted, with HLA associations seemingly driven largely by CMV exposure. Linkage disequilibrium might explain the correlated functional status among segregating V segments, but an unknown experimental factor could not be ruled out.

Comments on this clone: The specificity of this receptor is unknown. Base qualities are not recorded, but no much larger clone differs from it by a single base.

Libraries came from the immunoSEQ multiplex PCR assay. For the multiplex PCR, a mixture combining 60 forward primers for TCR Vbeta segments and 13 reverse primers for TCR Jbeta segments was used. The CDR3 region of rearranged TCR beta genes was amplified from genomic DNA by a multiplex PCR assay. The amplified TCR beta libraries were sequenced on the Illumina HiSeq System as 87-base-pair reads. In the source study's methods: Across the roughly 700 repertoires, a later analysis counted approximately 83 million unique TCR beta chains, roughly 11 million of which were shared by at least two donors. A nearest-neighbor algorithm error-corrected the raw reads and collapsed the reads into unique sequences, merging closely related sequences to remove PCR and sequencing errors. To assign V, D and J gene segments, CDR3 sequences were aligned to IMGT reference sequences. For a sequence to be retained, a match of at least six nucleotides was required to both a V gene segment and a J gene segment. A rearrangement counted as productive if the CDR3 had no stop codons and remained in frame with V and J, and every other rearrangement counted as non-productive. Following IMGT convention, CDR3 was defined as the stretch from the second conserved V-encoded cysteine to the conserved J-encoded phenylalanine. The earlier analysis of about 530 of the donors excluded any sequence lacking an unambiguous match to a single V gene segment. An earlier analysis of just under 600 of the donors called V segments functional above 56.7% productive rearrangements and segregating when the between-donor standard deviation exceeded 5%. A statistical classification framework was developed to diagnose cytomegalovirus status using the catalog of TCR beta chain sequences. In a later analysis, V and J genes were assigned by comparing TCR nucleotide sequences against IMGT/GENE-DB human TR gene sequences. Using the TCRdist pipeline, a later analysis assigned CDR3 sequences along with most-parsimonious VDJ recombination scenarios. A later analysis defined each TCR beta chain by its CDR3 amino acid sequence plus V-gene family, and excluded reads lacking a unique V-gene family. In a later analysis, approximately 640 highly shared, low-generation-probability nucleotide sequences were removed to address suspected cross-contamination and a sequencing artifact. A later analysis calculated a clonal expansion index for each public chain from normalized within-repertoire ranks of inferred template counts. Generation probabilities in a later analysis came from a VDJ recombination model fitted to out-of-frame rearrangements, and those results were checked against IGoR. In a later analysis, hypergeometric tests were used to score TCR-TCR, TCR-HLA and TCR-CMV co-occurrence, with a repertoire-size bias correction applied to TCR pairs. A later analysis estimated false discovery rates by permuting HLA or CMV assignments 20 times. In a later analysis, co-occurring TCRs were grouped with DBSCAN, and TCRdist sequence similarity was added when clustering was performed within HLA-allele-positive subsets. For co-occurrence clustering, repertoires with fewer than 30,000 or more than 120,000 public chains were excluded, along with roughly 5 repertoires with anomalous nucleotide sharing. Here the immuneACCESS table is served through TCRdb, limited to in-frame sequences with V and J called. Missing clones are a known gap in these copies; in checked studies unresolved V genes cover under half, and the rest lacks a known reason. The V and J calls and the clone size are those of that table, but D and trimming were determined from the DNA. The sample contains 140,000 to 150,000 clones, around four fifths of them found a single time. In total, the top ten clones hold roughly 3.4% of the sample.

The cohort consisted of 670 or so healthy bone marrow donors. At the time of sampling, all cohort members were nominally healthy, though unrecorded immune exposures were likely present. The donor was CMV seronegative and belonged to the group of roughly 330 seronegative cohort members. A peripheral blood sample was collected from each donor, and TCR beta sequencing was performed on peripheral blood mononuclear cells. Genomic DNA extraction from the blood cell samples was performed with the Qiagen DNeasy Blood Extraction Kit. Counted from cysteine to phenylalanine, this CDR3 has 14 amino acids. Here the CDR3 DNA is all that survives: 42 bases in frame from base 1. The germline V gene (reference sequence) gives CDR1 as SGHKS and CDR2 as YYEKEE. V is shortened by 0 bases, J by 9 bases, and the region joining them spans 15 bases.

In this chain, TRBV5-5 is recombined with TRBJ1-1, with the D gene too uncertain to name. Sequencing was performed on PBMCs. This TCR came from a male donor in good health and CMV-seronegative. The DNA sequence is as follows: TGTGCCAGCAGCTTGGACAATTCTGAACCTCAAGCTTTCTTT. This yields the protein CASSLDNSEPQAFF.